The clone carrying this T cell receptor beta chain has at least ten counts. Its antigen is unknown. The sample is drawn from a study of CD8 T cells in ankylosing spondylitis. The CDR3 contains 11 residues. The germline V gene encodes CDR1 GTSNPN and CDR2 SVGIG (reference sequence). V dropped 0 bases and J dropped 15 bases, with 12 bases sitting between them. Each CDR3 protein is one row after TCRdb ran MiXCR on the 5' RACE reads. The repertoire holds roughly 68,000 distinct CDR3 sequences, with about 6.2% as singletons. Study-level findings and limits: Clones linked to the disease showed a CD8+ phenotype. They occurred at relatively low frequencies in peripheral blood.

The chain combines TRBV30 with TRBJ2-1; weak D call: TRBD1 (5 bases). The receptor comes from a male donor with ankylosing spondylitis. Sequenced sample: synovial fluid, either unsorted or a sorted T cell fraction (not recorded which). CDR3 in DNA: TGTGCCTGGAGTGTAGGAACAGGCAGGTTCTTC. Translating it yields CAWSVGTGRFF.